The 30 T cell receptor beta chains in this list originate from one sample, sequenced in a study of blood T cell repertoires in COVID-19. Profiling relied on immunoSEQ multiplex PCR, and the TCRdb table lists in-frame clones only, not all of them. The data show roughly 200,000 clones, 65% to 85% seen once. The sequencing sample was made of peripheral blood. Every receptor here comes from a man aged 50 or older with active or convalescent COVID-19.

This chain links TRBV7-8 with TRBJ2-7; 7 nucleotides align to TRBD2. The junction had 10 bases not matched to a gene; V was cut back by 3 bases and J by 2 bases. The CDR3 has 16 residues. Germline-derived CDR1 and CDR2 are SGHVS and FQNEAQ. The CDR3 region has the DNA TGTGCCAGCAGCTTCGTTCTGGGGGGGGTAACCTACGAGCAGTACTTC. It is translated as CASSFVLGGVTYEQYF.

The chain combines TRBV28 with TRBJ1-2; the D gene is possibly TRBD1 (6 bases). Germline CDR1 reads MDHEN; CDR2 reads SYDVKM. Trimming took off 6 bases at V and 0 bases at J, with 11 bases between the two ends. The CDR3 sequence is 14 residues long. The CDR3 sequence: CASRDSGTNYGYTF. The CDR3 coding sequence is TGTGCCAGCAGGGACAGTGGCACTAACTATGGCTACACCTTC.

V usage is TRBV3-1 (or the pseudogene TRBV3-2) and J usage is TRBJ1-1; D may be TRBD1 (6 bases). The V gene lost 4 bases and the J gene lost 5 bases, with 17 bases spanning the gap. This CDR3 has 15 residues. CDR1 is LGHDT and CDR2 is YNNKEL in the germline V gene (reference sequence). The CDR3 reads CASSPRGRGSTEAFF. DNA for the CDR3: TGTGCCAGCAGCCCCCGGGGGAGGGGGAGTACTGAAGCTTTCTTT.

The rearrangement links TRBV6-5 to TRBJ2-2; 9 bases fit TRBD1. This CDR3 has 15 residues. Germline CDR1 is MNHEY and CDR2 is SVGAGI. V was pared by 4 bases and J by 4 bases, with 4 bases of the junction left unmatched. CDR3 sequence (DNA): TGTGCCAGCAGTTCCAGACAGGGGGGCACCGGGGAGCTGTTTTTT. Translating it yields CASSSRQGGTGELFF.

V is TRBV29-1 and J is TRBJ2-2; the D is unclear. The CDR3 length is 14 residues. CDR1 SQVTM and CDR2 ANQGSEA come from the germline V gene. Trimming removed 1 base at V and 1 base at J, with 7 bases between. CDR3 bases: TGCAGCGTTGAAGTGCCAGAGAACACCGGGGAGCTGTTTTTT. It codes for CSVEVPENTGELFF.

This clone was seen many times. The rearrangement joins TRBV12-3 or TRBV12-4 to TRBJ1-4, with D possibly matching TRBD1 (6 bases). This CDR3 region has 13 residues. V was pared by 4 bases and J by 8 bases, with 11 bases between. DNA of the CDR3: TGTGCCAGCAGTTCAGGGGCCAGGGAAAAACTGTTTTTT. This gives the protein CASSSGAREKLFF.

This chain connects TRBV18 to TRBJ1-5, with D unresolved. The CDR3 contains 13 residues. V lost 2 bases and J 10 bases, leaving 12 bases between the germline ends. Germline values: CDR1 KGHSH, CDR2 LQKENI. CDR3 nucleotides: TGTGCCAGCTCACCAGACTTGACGAGACCCCAGCATTTT. Protein product: CASSPDLTRPQHF.

V usage is TRBV30 and J usage is TRBJ2-5, with 10 nucleotides matching TRBD2. With 5 bases clipped from V and 5 bases from J, the junction kept 8 bases outside the gene matches. This CDR3 has 14 residues. CDR1 is GTSNPN, CDR2 SVGIG, per germline (reference sequence). As DNA, the CDR3 is TGTGCCTGGGAAGAGCGGGGGGGCAGTGAGACCCAGTACTTC. As protein: CAWEERGGSETQYF.

The chain couples TRBV28 to TRBJ1-5; D call uncertain. This CDR3 is 16 amino acids long. The V and J ends lost 2 bases and 5 bases respectively, with 16 bases between them. CDR1 and CDR2 from the germline V gene are MDHEN and SYDVKM. CDR3 DNA sequence: TGTGCCAGCAGTTTACACCTCAGCGCTGTCGATCAGCCCCAGCATTTT. Translation: CASSLHLSAVDQPQHF.

Only a few counts were recorded for this clone. The rearrangement links TRBV6-2 or TRBV6-3 to TRBJ2-1; 8 nucleotides line up with TRBD2. The length of the CDR3 is 17 residues. The J segment lost 0 bases and the V segment lost 5 bases, leaving 9 bases of the junction unmatched. CDR1 MNHEY and CDR2 SVGEGT come from the germline V gene. The CDR3 DNA reads as TGTGCCAGCAGTCCGGTTAGCGGGGCCCTCTCCTACAATGAGCAGTTCTTC. It codes for CASSPVSGALSYNEQFF.

The chain carries TRBV6-5 and TRBJ1-1; D ambiguous. The germline gives CDR1 MNHEY, CDR2 SVGAGI. The CDR3 spans 12 residues. V was shortened by 6 bases and J by 5 bases, with 10 bases between the two germline ends. CDR3 DNA: TGTGCCAGCAGCACCAGGAGGACTGAAGCTTTCTTT. Amino acid sequence: CASSTRRTEAFF.

V is TRBV2 and J is TRBJ2-2, with TRBD1 matching over 9 bases. The CDR3 spans 14 residues. J gave up 9 bases and V 6 bases, and 8 bases lay outside the gene matches. Germline V CDR1 and CDR2: SNHLY, FYNNEI. This CDR3 reads CASSDRTGDRELFF. The CDR3 DNA sequence: TGTGCCAGCAGCGACCGGACAGGGGACCGGGAGCTGTTTTTT.

The chain carries TRBV7-2 and TRBJ1-1; 9 bases agree with TRBD1. V trimming: 5 bases; J trimming: 4 bases; junction bases outside the gene matches: 8. CDR3 length: 15 amino acids. Germline V gene sequence: CDR1 SGHTA, CDR2 FQGNSA. The CDR3 here is CASSPLTGGITEAFF. DNA for the CDR3: TGTGCCAGCAGCCCCTTGACAGGGGGTATCACTGAAGCTTTCTTT.

The rearrangement links TRBV19 to TRBJ2-7; 7 bases are a match to TRBD1. The CDR3 has 16 amino acids. V gave up 5 bases and J gave up 2 bases; unmatched junction bases: 12. Germline V gene sequence: CDR1 LNHDA, CDR2 SQIVND (reference sequence). CDR3 sequence reads: CASSPEGARVAYEQYF. In DNA form, the CDR3 reads TGTGCCAGTAGTCCCGAGGGGGCTCGGGTGGCCTACGAGCAGTACTTC.

The chain uses TRBV7-2 and TRBJ2-5; D possibly corresponds to TRBD1 (5 bases). In germline, CDR1 is SGHTA, CDR2 FQGNSA. V gave up 4 bases and J gave up 2 bases, with 14 bases separating them. There are 15 residues in the CDR3. CDR3 in amino acids: CASSSQGYPQETQYF. CDR3 coding DNA: TGTGCCAGCAGCTCCCAGGGTTACCCACAAGAGACCCAGTACTTC.

The table lists this clone with a count of one. The chain combines TRBV29-1 with TRBJ2-7; D is uncertain. CDR3 length: 13 residues. Per germline, CDR1 SQVTM and CDR2 ANQGSEA. Trimming took 3 bases from V and 3 from J, leaving 12 bases between them. The CDR3 sequence is CSVDGGASYEQYF. The DNA for the CDR3 is TGCAGCGTTGATGGCGGAGCGAGCTACGAGCAGTACTTC.

This chain connects TRBV4-1 to TRBJ1-4; D not certain. V shed 0 bases and J shed 5 bases, with 16 bases lying between them. Germline V gives CDR1 MGHRA, CDR2 YSYEKL. The CDR3 length is 17 residues. The CDR3 here is CASSQDQSGRLNEKLFF. Here the CDR3 DNA reads TGCGCCAGCAGCCAAGACCAATCTGGGAGACTCAATGAAAAACTGTTTTTT.

This chain connects TRBV6-6 to TRBJ2-1; the D is unclear. The CDR3 spans 13 residues. Trimming removed 4 bases at V and 4 bases at J, with 8 bases between. CDR1 and CDR2 from the germline V gene are MNHNY and SVGAGI (reference sequence). The CDR3 DNA sequence: TGTGCCAGCAGTTTCCCAGGTTACAATGAGCAGTTCTTC. As protein: CASSFPGYNEQFF.

The chain is built from TRBV9 and TRBJ1-2; 9 bases are a match to TRBD1. The V gene's germline CDR1 is SGDLS and CDR2 YYNGEE. The CDR3 sequence is 13 residues long. V lost 3 bases to trimming and J lost 6 bases; unmatched junction nucleotides: 3. Written as DNA, the CDR3 is TGTGCCAGCAGCGACAGGACAGGGGATGGCTACACCTTC. This gives the protein CASSDRTGDGYTF.

The chain employs TRBV19 and TRBJ2-3; 15 bases agree with TRBD2. The CDR3 loop spans 15 amino acids. Trimming removed 5 bases from V and 7 bases from J; junction bases left unmatched: 4. CDR1 is LNHDA and CDR2 is SQIVND in the germline V gene (reference sequence). The DNA of the CDR3 is TGTGCCAGTAGTTGGACTAGCGGGGGGGCAAATACGCAGTATTTT. Residues: CASSWTSGGANTQYF.

This sequence joins TRBV7-3 and TRBJ2-3, with D perhaps TRBD2 (6 bases). V lost 3 bases and J lost 5, with 21 bases in between. Germline V lookup: CDR1 SGHTA, CDR2 FQGTGA. The CDR3 sequence is 17 residues long. Written as DNA, the CDR3 is TGTGCCAGCAGCTTCGGGGGACGCGGGGCCGCGGGAGATACGCAGTATTTT. Translated: CASSFGGRGAAGDTQYF.

The chain links TRBV7-2 to TRBJ2-7; a possible D gene is TRBD2 (5 bases). The V end was cut by 2 bases, the J end by 6 bases, with 11 bases between. CDR1 is SGHTA, CDR2 FQGNSA, per germline. CDR3 length: 13 amino acids. The CDR3 DNA is TGTGCCAGCAGCTTAACACTAGGTTCCGAGCAGTACTTC. The encoded protein is CASSLTLGSEQYF.

The chain combines TRBV9 with TRBJ2-1; 12 bases match TRBD2. In germline, CDR1 is SGDLS, CDR2 YYNGEE. Trimming at V came to 3 bases and at J to 3 bases, leaving 10 bases not matched to a gene. This CDR3 has 18 amino acids. The CDR3 spells CASSGEGPSGGVYNEQFF. CDR3 in DNA: TGTGCCAGCAGCGGTGAGGGTCCTAGCGGGGGGGTCTACAATGAGCAGTTCTTC.

The chain carries TRBV12-3 or TRBV12-4 and TRBJ1-5, with no clear D. V lost 8 bases, J lost 9 bases, and 11 bases lay in between. The CDR3 has 11 residues. The CDR3 DNA sequence: TGTGCCAGCTCAGGCCCAGGGCCCCAGCATTTT. Translated, it gives CASSGPGPQHF.

The V and J genes are TRBV6-5 and TRBJ1-6; D may be TRBD1 (5 bases). CDR3 length: 14 residues. Germline CDR1 MNHEY, CDR2 SVGAGI. Between the trimmed V and J ends, which lost 10 bases and 5 bases, there was a span of 15 bases. The DNA of the CDR3 is TGTGCCACCTCAGGGTTGGTAAATAATTCACCCCTCCACTTT. Translating it yields CATSGLVNNSPLHF.

This rearrangement joins TRBV4-1 to TRBJ2-7; 7 nucleotides line up with TRBD2. Germline-derived CDR1 and CDR2 are MGHRA and YSYEKL. The CDR3 runs 13 residues. V gave up 0 bases and J gave up 5 bases; unmatched junction bases: 1. Here the CDR3 reads CASSQEGGDEQYF. In nucleotides, the CDR3 is TGCGCCAGCAGCCAAGAGGGAGGGGACGAGCAGTACTTC.

V usage is TRBV19 and J usage is TRBJ2-6; maybe TRBD1 (6 bases). CDR3 length equals 15 residues. V was cut by 6 bases and J by 0 bases, with 9 bases left in between. Germline CDR1 reads LNHDA; CDR2 reads SQIVND (reference sequence). The CDR3 DNA sequence: TGTGCCAGTAGGGGGACATTCTCTGGGGCCAACGTCCTGACTTTC. This codes for CASRGTFSGANVLTF.

The chain joins TRBV10-2 to TRBJ1-5; D not certain. The CDR3 is 15 amino acids. Germline CDR1 is WSHSY and CDR2 is SAAADI. With 0 bases removed from V and 5 bases from J, the gap between germline ends came to 11 bases. CDR3 in DNA: TGCGCCAGCAGTGAGTCTGGCGGAACGTATCAGCCCCAGCATTTT. It codes for CASSESGGTYQPQHF.

The chain uses TRBV6-5 and TRBJ1-4, with 10 bases fitting TRBD1. Trimming cost V 7 bases and J 1 base; bases outside gene matches: 3. This CDR3 region has 15 residues. In germline, CDR1 is MNHEY, CDR2 SVGAGI. CDR3 nucleotides: TGTGCCAGCACCTGGGACAGGGGAACTAATGAAAAACTGTTTTTT. Encoded protein: CASTWDRGTNEKLFF.

The V call is TRBV24-1, the J call TRBJ1-1, with D tentatively TRBD1 (5 bases). This CDR3 is 13 amino acids long. Germline V lookup: CDR1 KGHDR, CDR2 SFDVKD. Trimming shortened V by 7 bases and J by 8 bases, and 16 bases separated the two germline ends. CDR3 in amino acids: CATSSENQGEAFF. The CDR3 DNA is TGTGCCACCAGCTCGGAGAATCAGGGCGAAGCTTTCTTT.